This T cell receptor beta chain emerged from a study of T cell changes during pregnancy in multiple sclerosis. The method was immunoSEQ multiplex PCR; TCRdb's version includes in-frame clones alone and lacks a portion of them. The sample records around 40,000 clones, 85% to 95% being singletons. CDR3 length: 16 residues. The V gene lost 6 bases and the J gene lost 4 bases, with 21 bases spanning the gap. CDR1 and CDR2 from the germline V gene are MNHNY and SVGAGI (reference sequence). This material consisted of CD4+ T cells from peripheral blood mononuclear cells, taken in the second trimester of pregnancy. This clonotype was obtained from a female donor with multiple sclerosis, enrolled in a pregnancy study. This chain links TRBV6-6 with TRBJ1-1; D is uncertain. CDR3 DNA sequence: TGTGCCAGCAGCCGGGTCCTGGTTCAAGGCCGCACTGAAGCTTTCTTT. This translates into CASSRVLVQGRTEAFF.